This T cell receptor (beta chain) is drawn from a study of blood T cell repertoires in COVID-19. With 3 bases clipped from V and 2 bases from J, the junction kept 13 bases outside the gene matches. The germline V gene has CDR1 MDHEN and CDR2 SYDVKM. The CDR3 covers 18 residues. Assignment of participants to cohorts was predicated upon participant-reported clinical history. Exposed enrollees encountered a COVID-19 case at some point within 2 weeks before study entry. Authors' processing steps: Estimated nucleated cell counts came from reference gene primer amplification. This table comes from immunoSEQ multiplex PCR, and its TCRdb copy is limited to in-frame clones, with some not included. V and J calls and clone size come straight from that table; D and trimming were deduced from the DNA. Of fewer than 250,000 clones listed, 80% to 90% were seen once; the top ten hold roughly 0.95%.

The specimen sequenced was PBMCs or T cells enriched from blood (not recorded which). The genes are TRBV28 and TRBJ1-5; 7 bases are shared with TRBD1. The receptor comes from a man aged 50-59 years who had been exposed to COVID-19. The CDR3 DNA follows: TGTGCCAGCAGTTTGCCCAACCTTACAGGGGCAGGCAATCAGCCCCAGCATTTT. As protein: CASSLPNLTGAGNQPQHF.